This T cell receptor (beta chain) was recovered during a study of blood T cell repertoires in COVID-19. Original data processing: Amplification of reference gene primers was used by the study to estimate nucleated cell counts. TCRdb keeps only in-frame clones here, not all; method: immunoSEQ multiplex PCR. Clone size and the V and J calls come from that table; the DNA yielded D and trimming. The profile shows 150,000 or so clones, about 89% of them singletons. Followed over time, Seattle patients had been enrolled while infection was active. Sequenced material: peripheral blood. The receptor was isolated from a man aged 55 to 70 with COVID-19, enrolled during active disease.

CDR3 sequence reads: CASGLALSGPLHF. As DNA, the CDR3 is TGTGCTAGTGGTTTGGCGCTTTCGGGGCCCCTCCACTTT. This rearrangement joins TRBV12-5 to TRBJ1-6; no clear D gene. Germline assignment: CDR1 LGHNT and CDR2 FRNRAP. Trimming took 1 base from V and 13 from J, leaving 11 bases between them. CDR3 length: 13 residues.